This passage covers 21 T cell receptor beta chains from one sample sequenced in a study of T cell repertoires in cytomegalovirus infection. Using its own MiXCR run on the reads, TCRdb lists one record per CDR3 protein. The sample has about 890,000 distinct CDR3 sequences; more than 25% are singletons. Antigens for these TCRs are unknown. The specimen comprised cultured CD8+ T cells from PBMCs, sampled from culture after CMV antigen stimulation. The source of these receptors is a human donor in good health (CMV status not recorded). Some clones in this sample may be carry-over from other donors' samples.

A few counts support this clonotype. This chain's CDR3 is CASRSETYEQYV. CDR3 sequence (DNA): TGTGCCAGCAGGTCGGAGACCTACGAGCAGTACGTC. V is TRBV28 and J is TRBJ2-7; D is unclear. The CDR3 totals 12 residues. Germline-derived CDR1 and CDR2 are MDHEN and SYDVKM. V was cut by 6 bases and J by 2 bases, with 8 bases left in between.

In this sample, this clonotype turned up a few times. This chain connects TRBV6-2 or TRBV6-3 to TRBJ2-3, with TRBD2 matching over 11 bases. Germline CDR1 reads MNHEY; CDR2 reads SVGEGT. The length of the CDR3 is 16 residues. V lost 6 bases and J lost 4; bases outside the gene matches: 9. This chain's CDR3 is CASSTPLAGGSDTQYF. CDR3 coding DNA: TGTGCCAGCAGCACACCCCTAGCGGGGGGCTCAGATACGCAGTATTTT.

This clonotype has ten or more counts. The chain has TRBV7-6 and TRBJ2-1; TRBD2 agrees at 7 bases. Trimming removed 2 bases from V and 2 bases from J; junction bases left unmatched: 9. The CDR3 has 17 amino acids. Germline CDR1 and CDR2: SGHVS and FNYEAQ. CDR3 sequence reads: CASSLTSGVATYNEQFF. The CDR3 DNA sequence: TGTGCCAGCAGCTTAACGAGCGGGGTGGCTACCTACAATGAGCAGTTCTTC.

V usage is TRBV11-2 and J usage is TRBJ1-4, with D tentatively TRBD1 (5 bases). This CDR3 comprises 16 residues. Trimming cost V 1 base and J 0 bases, with 9 bases left between them. Per germline, CDR1 SGHAT and CDR2 FQNNGV. CDR3 DNA sequence: TGTGCCAGCAGCTTAGTGCGGGGGGCAACTAATGAAAAACTGTTTTTT. Its protein is CASSLVRGATNEKLFF.

This chain links TRBV10-1 with TRBJ2-2; 8 nucleotides align to TRBD1. J gave up 7 bases and V 3 bases, and 13 bases lay outside the gene matches. The CDR3 covers 17 residues. Germline values: CDR1 WNHNN, CDR2 SYGVQD (reference sequence). In DNA, the CDR3 is TGCGCCAGCAGTGATCCCCGGACAGGGAGTATCCTCGGGGAGCTGTTTTTT. Protein: CASSDPRTGSILGELFF.

This chain uses TRBV19 with TRBJ1-5; a weak D match, TRBD1 (6 bases). The CDR3 is 16 amino acids. Trimming removed 4 bases from V and 2 bases from J, with 15 bases in between. Per the germline V gene, CDR1 is LNHDA and CDR2 is SQIVND (reference sequence). The CDR3 is CASSRTRDNRNQPQHF. CDR3 nucleotide sequence: TGTGCCAGTAGTAGGACTAGGGACAACCGCAATCAGCCCCAGCATTTT.

This clonotype was counted between two and nine times. The CDR3 sequence is CAIRAEGRATDTQYF. The CDR3 DNA sequence: TGTGCCATCAGAGCCGAGGGGAGGGCCACAGATACGCAGTATTTT. The V gene is TRBV10-3, the J gene TRBJ2-3, with 7 positions matching TRBD2. Germline CDR1 and CDR2: ENHRY and SYGVKD. The CDR3 sequence is 15 residues long. V gave up 6 bases and J gave up 2 bases; unmatched junction bases: 8.

This clonotype has a handful of counts. This rearrangement joins TRBV5-6 to TRBJ2-7; D possibly matches TRBD1 or TRBD2 (5 bases each). This CDR3 region has 15 residues. V lost 2 bases and J 4 bases, leaving 16 bases between the germline ends. The germline V gene has CDR1 SGHDT and CDR2 YYEEEE. CDR3 nucleotides: TGTGCCAGCAGCTTAGGAACTCGGGGCGTATACGAGCAGTACTTC. Its translation: CASSLGTRGVYEQYF.

This chain joins TRBV6-1 and TRBJ2-1; D is possibly TRBD2 (5 bases). Deletions cut 7 bases from V and 7 bases from J, with 14 bases between. The length of the CDR3 is 13 residues. CDR1 is MNHNS, CDR2 SASEGT, per germline. The CDR3 coding sequence is TGTGCCAGCACCATGGAGGTTGGAAATGAGCAGTTCTTC. Amino acid sequence: CASTMEVGNEQFF.

In this sample, this clonotype turned up a few times. The chain uses TRBV7-8 and TRBJ1-2; D may be TRBD1 (6 bases). V was shortened by 5 bases and J by 2 bases, with 12 bases between the two germline ends. The CDR3 runs to 14 residues. Germline V CDR1 and CDR2: SGHVS, FQNEAQ. The CDR3 loop is CASSPRQENYGYTF. CDR3 nucleotides: TGTGCCAGCAGCCCCCGACAGGAGAACTATGGCTACACCTTC.

The V gene is TRBV15, the J gene TRBJ2-7; a possible D gene is TRBD2 (5 bases). Germline lookup yields CDR1 LNHNV and CDR2 YYDKDF (reference sequence). This CDR3 has 17 amino acids. Trimming took 3 bases from V and 4 from J, leaving 22 bases between them. The CDR3 spells CATSRFGENARGYEQYF. The DNA of the CDR3 is TGTGCCACCAGCAGGTTCGGGGAAAACGCCCGAGGATACGAGCAGTACTTC. The variable domain in full, with the rest retrieved from reference TRBV15 and TRBJ2-7, is DAMVIQNPRYQVTQFGKPVTLSCSQTLNHNVMYWYQQKSSQAPKLLFHYYDKDFNNEADTPDNFQSRRPNTSFCFLDIRSPGLGDTAMYLCATSRFGENARGYEQYFGPGTRLTVT.

This chain connects TRBV28 to TRBJ1-5, with D possibly TRBD1 on 5 matching bases. Germline V gene lookup returns CDR1 MDHEN and CDR2 SYDVKM. Trimming removed 8 bases at V and 2 bases at J, with 13 bases between. CDR3 length: 14 amino acids. The CDR3 region is CASHRGDRNQPQHF. Here the CDR3 DNA reads TGTGCCAGCCACCGGGGGGACCGCAATCAGCCCCAGCATTTT.

This clonotype was recorded a few times. The chain couples TRBV13 to TRBJ1-6, with 8 bases matching TRBD1. The V and J ends lost 5 bases and 10 bases, in that order; junction bases with no gene match: 7. The CDR3 sequence is 14 residues long. The germline CDR1 and CDR2 sequences are PRHDT and FYEKMQ (reference sequence). Here the CDR3 DNA reads TGTGCCAGCAGCATGTGGACAGGGAACTCACCCCTCCACTTT. Encoded protein: CASSMWTGNSPLHF.

CDR3 protein: CASSYSGQGGGQFF. In nucleotides, the CDR3 is TGTGCCAGCAGTTACTCGGGACAGGGAGGTGGGCAGTTCTTC. The genes are TRBV6-5 and TRBJ2-1, with 9 nucleotides matching TRBD1. This CDR3 spans 14 amino acids. With 0 bases clipped from V and 12 bases from J, the junction kept 6 bases outside the gene matches. The germline gives CDR1 MNHEY, CDR2 SVGAGI.

V is TRBV27 and J is TRBJ1-1, with 7 bases aligning to TRBD1. CDR3 length equals 15 residues. Germline assignment: CDR1 MNHEY and CDR2 SMNVEV (reference sequence). Trimming cost V 3 bases and J 3 bases; bases outside gene matches: 7. CDR3 amino acids: CASSFNRGFDTEAFF. CDR3 in DNA: TGTGCCAGCAGTTTTAACAGGGGTTTTGACACTGAAGCTTTCTTT.

This clonotype has more than one count but fewer than ten. The chain couples TRBV6-2 or TRBV6-3 to TRBJ2-2; maybe TRBD2 (6 bases). The germline CDR1 and CDR2 sequences are MNHEY and SVGEGT. The V end was cut by 7 bases, the J end by 0 bases, with 9 bases between. The CDR3 has 14 residues. The CDR3 bases are TGTGCCAGCATTAGCGGAGCGAACACCGGGGAGCTGTTTTTT. This codes for CASISGANTGELFF.

This clonotype has at least ten counts. V gene TRBV27 combines with J gene TRBJ2-4; D not certain. Per germline, CDR1 MNHEY and CDR2 SMNVEV (reference sequence). V lost 6 bases and J 0 bases, leaving 9 bases between the germline ends. This CDR3 has 14 amino acids. The DNA for the CDR3 is TGTGCCAGCAGCCCCGGATTAGCCAAAAACATTCAGTACTTC. Translation: CASSPGLAKNIQYF.

This clonotype was counted a few times. The chain carries TRBV29-1 and TRBJ2-2; D might be TRBD2 (5 bases). V lost 3 bases and J lost 9, with 17 bases in between. Germline V gene data show CDR1 as SQVTM and CDR2 as ANQGSEA. CDR3 size: 14 residues. For the CDR3, the DNA is TGCAGCGTTGATGGCAGCGGAAGTCCTCGGGAGCTGTTTTTT. It yields the protein CSVDGSGSPRELFF.

There are a few counts of this clonotype. The chain has TRBV19 and TRBJ1-1; D remains ambiguous. The CDR3 consists of 15 residues. Trimming cost V 1 base and J 0 bases, with 9 bases left between them. Germline CDR1 and CDR2: LNHDA and SQIVND (reference sequence). Written as DNA, the CDR3 is TGTGCCAGTAGTATAGTTCGAGGGATGAACACTGAAGCTTTCTTT. Protein sequence: CASSIVRGMNTEAFF.

For this clonotype: One end of the junction does not line up with germline, which may come from a read error. The genes are TRBV19 and TRBJ1-1; D gene unclear. Germline loops: CDR1 LNHDA, CDR2 SQIVND (reference sequence). The CDR3 consists of 11 residues. CDR3 sequence (DNA): TGTGTCAGTTTTGGACTTATTGAAGCTTTCTTT. Translating it yields CVSFGLIEAFF.

The chain joins TRBV12-3 or TRBV12-4 to TRBJ2-3; D unclear. The CDR3 length is 14 residues. V gave up 6 bases and J gave up 0 bases, with 10 bases separating them. This CDR3 reads CASSRPRSTDTQYF. Here the CDR3 DNA reads TGTGCCAGCAGCCGACCGCGTAGCACAGATACGCAGTATTTT.